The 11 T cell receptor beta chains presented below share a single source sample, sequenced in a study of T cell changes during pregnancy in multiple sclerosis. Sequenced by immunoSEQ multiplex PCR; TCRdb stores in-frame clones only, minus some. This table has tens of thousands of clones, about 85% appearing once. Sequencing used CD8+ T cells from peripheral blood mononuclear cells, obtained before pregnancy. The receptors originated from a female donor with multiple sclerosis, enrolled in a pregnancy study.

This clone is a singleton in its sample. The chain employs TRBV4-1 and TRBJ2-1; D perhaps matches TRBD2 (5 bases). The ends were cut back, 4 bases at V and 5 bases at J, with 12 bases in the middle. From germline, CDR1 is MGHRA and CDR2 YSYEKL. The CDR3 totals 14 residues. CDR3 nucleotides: TGCGCCAGCAGCCTCCGAATGGAGGACAATGAGCAGTTCTTC. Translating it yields CASSLRMEDNEQFF.

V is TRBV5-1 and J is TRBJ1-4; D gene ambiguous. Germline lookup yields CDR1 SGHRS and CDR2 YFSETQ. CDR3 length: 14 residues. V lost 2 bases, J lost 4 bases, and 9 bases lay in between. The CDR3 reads CASSFSGINEKLFF. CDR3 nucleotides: TGCGCCAGCAGCTTTTCCGGGATTAATGAAAAACTGTTTTTT. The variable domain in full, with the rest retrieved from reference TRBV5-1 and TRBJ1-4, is KAGVTQTPRYLIKTRGQQVTLSCSPISGHRSVSWYQQTPGQGLQFLFEYFSETQRNKGNFPGRFSGRQFSNSRSEMNVSTLELGDSALYLCASSFSGINEKLFFGSGTQLSVL.

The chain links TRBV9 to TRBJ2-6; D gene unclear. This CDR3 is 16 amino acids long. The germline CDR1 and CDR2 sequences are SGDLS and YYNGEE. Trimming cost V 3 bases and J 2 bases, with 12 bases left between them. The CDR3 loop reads CASSGNQATGANVLTF. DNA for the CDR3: TGTGCCAGCAGCGGAAATCAGGCAACTGGGGCCAACGTCCTGACTTTC.

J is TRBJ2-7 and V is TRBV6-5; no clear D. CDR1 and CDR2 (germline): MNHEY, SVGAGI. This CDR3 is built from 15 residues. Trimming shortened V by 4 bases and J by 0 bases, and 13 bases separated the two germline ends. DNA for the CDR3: TGTGCCAGCAGTTCCGCCGTGGCCAACTCCTACGAGCAGTACTTC. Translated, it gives CASSSAVANSYEQYF.

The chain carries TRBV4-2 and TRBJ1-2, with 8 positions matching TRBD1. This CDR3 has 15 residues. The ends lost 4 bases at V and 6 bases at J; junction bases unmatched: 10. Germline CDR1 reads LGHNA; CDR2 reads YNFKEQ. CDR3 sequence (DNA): TGTGCCAGCAGCCTAGGTAGCAGGGGGCGAGATGGCTACACCTTC. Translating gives CASSLGSRGRDGYTF.

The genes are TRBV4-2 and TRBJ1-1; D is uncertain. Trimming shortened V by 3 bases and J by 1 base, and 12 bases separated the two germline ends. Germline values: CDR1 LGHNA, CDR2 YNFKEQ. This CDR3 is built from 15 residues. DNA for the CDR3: TGTGCCAGCAGCCAGACGGGGATAACGAACACTGAAGCTTTCTTT. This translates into CASSQTGITNTEAFF.

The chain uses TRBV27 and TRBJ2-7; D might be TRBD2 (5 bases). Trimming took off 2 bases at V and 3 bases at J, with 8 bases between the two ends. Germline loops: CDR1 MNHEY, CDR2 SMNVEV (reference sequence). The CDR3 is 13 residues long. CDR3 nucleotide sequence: TGTGCCAGCAGTTTAGACGGGGACTACGAGCAGTACTTC. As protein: CASSLDGDYEQYF.

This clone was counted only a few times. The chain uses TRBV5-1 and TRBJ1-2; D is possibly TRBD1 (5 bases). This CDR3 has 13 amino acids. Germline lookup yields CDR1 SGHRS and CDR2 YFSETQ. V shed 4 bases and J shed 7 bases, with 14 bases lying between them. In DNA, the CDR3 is TGCGCCAGCAGCACCAGGGTGTCGAGTGGCTACACCTTC. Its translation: CASSTRVSSGYTF.

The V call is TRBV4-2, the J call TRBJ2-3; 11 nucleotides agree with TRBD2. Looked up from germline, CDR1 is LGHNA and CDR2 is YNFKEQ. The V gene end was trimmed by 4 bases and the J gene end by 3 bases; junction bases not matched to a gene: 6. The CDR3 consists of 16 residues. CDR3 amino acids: CASSPLAGGLTDTQYF. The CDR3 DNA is TGTGCCAGCAGCCCCCTAGCGGGAGGCCTTACAGATACGCAGTATTTT.

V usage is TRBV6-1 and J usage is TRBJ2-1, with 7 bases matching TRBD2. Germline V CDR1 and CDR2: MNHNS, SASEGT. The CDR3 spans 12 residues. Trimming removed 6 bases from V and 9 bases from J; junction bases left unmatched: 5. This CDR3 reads CASRATSAEQFF. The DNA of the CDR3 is TGTGCCAGCAGAGCCACTAGCGCTGAGCAGTTCTTC.

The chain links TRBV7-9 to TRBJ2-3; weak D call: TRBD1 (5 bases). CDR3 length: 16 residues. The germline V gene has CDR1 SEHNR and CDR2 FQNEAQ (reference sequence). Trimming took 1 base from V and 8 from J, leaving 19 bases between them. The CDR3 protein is CASSLGQGLAWGTQYF. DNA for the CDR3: TGTGCCAGCAGCTTAGGCCAGGGATTAGCCTGGGGTACGCAGTATTTT.